This is a list of T cell receptor beta chains from one sample in a study of blood T cell repertoires in COVID-19. TCRdb's copy holds only in-frame clones and misses some; the assay was immunoSEQ multiplex PCR. The table records roughly 62,000 clones, roughly 80% of them present only once. The sample taken for sequencing was peripheral blood. These receptors came from a man in his sixties with acute or convalescent COVID-19. Both conserved end residues are part of each CDR3. The D gene is left open where the match is weak. Size values are once, few and many counts, or a class for expanded clones, and some rows have none.

TRBV19,TRBJ2-7,.,.,CATSGGPYEQYF,TGTGCCACCTCGGGGGGCCCCTACGAGCAGTACTTC
TRBV9,TRBJ2-5,.,TRBD2,CASSFGLAGGETQYF,TGTGCCAGCAGCTTCGGACTAGCTGGAGGAGAGACCCAGTACTTC
TRBV14,TRBJ2-5,.,.,CASSRFGETQYF,TGTGCCAGCAGCCGGTTCGGGGAGACCCAGTACTTC
TRBV15,TRBJ1-5,many,TRBD1,CATSRDSNTGAGNQPQHF,TGTGCCACCAGCAGAGATTCCAACACAGGGGCGGGCAATCAGCCCCAGCATTTT
TRBV5-1,TRBJ1-1,.,.,CASSQQGYTEAFF,TGCGCCAGCAGCCAACAGGGTTACACTGAAGCTTTCTTT
TRBV29-1,TRBJ2-3,.,TRBD2,CGVRGGRGGDTQYF,TGCGGGGTTCGGGGCGGGAGAGGAGGAGATACGCAGTATTTT
TRBV24-1,TRBJ2-2,.,.,CATSDFGGELFF,TGTGCCACCAGTGATTTCGGCGGGGAGCTGTTTTTT
TRBV7-9,TRBJ1-2,.,.,CASSLMSVYGYTF,TGTGCCAGCAGCTTAATGTCTGTCTATGGCTACACCTTC
TRBV12-2,TRBJ2-3,.,.,CASRLAKPSGRAASDTQYF,TGTGCAAGTCGCTTAGCGAAGCCTAGCGGGAGGGCCGCTTCAGATACGCAGTATTTT
TRBV6-5,TRBJ1-1,.,.,CATPGLQGITEAFF,TGTGCCACCCCCGGGCTACAGGGAATCACTGAAGCTTTCTTT
TRBV25-1,TRBJ2-5,.,.,CASSEFSRVRDQYF,TGTGCCAGCAGTGAATTTAGTCGGGTGAGGGACCAGTACTTC
TRBV18,TRBJ2-3,.,TRBD1,CASSLRQGFTDTQYF,TGTGCCAGCTCACTCAGACAGGGGTTCACAGATACGCAGTATTTT
TRBV2,TRBJ1-4,.,.,CASKSGVEKLFF,TGTGCCAGCAAGTCAGGGGTGGAAAAACTGTTTTTT
TRBV2,TRBJ1-2,.,.,CASSEATVSYGYTF,TGTGCCAGCAGTGAAGCGACAGTTAGTTATGGCTACACCTTC
TRBV2,TRBJ1-5,.,.,CASSVQVNQPQHF,TGTGCCAGCAGTGTACAGGTTAATCAGCCCCAGCATTTT
TRBV29-1,TRBJ1-5,.,.,CSVGWGINQPQHF,TGCAGCGTTGGCTGGGGCATCAATCAGCCCCAGCATTTT
TRBV5-1,TRBJ2-3,few,TRBD2,CASSLGVLAGSTDTQYF,TGCGCCAGCAGCTTGGGTGTACTAGCGGGAAGCACAGATACGCAGTATTTT
TRBV6-1,TRBJ2-5,.,.,CASSEALRGTRETQYF,TGTGCCAGCAGTGAAGCGCTTCGAGGCACTAGGGAGACCCAGTACTTC
TRBV9,TRBJ2-1,.,.,CASSVDGSRHNEQFF,TGTGCCAGCAGCGTAGACGGGAGTCGGCACAATGAGCAGTTCTTC
TRBV3-1/TRBV3-2,TRBJ1-3,.,TRBD1,CASSKGQPFSGNTIYF,TGTGCCAGCAGCAAGGGACAGCCCTTCTCTGGAAACACCATATATTTT
TRBV10-3,TRBJ2-7,few,.,CAIRRPETYEQYF,TGTGCCATCAGACGCCCGGAGACCTACGAGCAGTACTTC
TRBV28,TRBJ2-5,.,TRBD1,CASSLRLTGSQETQYF,TGTGCCAGCAGTTTAAGGTTGACAGGGAGTCAAGAGACCCAGTACTTC
TRBV18,TRBJ2-1,.,TRBD2,CASSVLAGGLFF,TGTGCCAGCTCAGTATTAGCGGGAGGTCTATTCTTC